These 21 T cell receptor beta chains originate from one sample sequenced in a study of T cells in tumors after PD-1 blockade. Libraries were prepared by immunoSEQ multiplex PCR; TCRdb keeps only in-frame clonotypes and omits some of them. The profile shows approximately 47,000 clones, roughly 80% of them singletons. The sequencing here drew on PBMCs, taken before anti-PD-1 therapy. These TCRs come from a human donor with advanced basal cell or squamous cell carcinoma (not recorded which).

The chain couples TRBV7-8 to TRBJ2-1; 9 bases match TRBD1. Germline assignment: CDR1 SGHVS and CDR2 FQNEAQ. V trimming: 4 bases; J trimming: 4 bases; junction bases outside the gene matches: 5. CDR3 length: 15 amino acids. CDR3 nucleotides: TGTGCCAGCAGCTCCCGGGACAGGGCTTACAATGAGCAGTTCTTC. Its translation is CASSSRDRAYNEQFF.

The chain combines TRBV7-8 with TRBJ2-7; TRBD2 matches at 9 bases. Near its end, the DNA agrees better with TRBJ2-1, so the J call may be wrong. This CDR3 has 15 residues. The V gene's germline CDR1 is SGHVS and CDR2 FQNEAQ. CDR3 sequence reads: CASSLREGPYNEQFF. The CDR3 coding sequence is TGTGCCAGCAGCTTGCGGGAGGGCCCGTACAATGAGCAGTTCTTC.

The rearrangement joins TRBV27 to TRBJ2-1; TRBD1 matches at 8 bases. Trimming took 3 bases from V and 7 from J; bases not matched to a gene: 2. This CDR3 spans 13 amino acids. Germline lookup yields CDR1 MNHEY and CDR2 SMNVEV (reference sequence). For the CDR3, the DNA is TGTGCCAGCAGTTTGGACAGGGTGAATGAGCAGTTCTTC. Translated, it gives CASSLDRVNEQFF.

V is TRBV12-3 or TRBV12-4 and J is TRBJ2-5; 7 bases map to TRBD2. The V gene end was trimmed by 3 bases and the J gene end by 5 bases; junction bases not matched to a gene: 3. This CDR3 spans 13 amino acids. CDR3 amino acids: CASSFAGEETQYF. The CDR3 region has the DNA TGTGCCAGCAGTTTTGCGGGAGAGGAGACCCAGTACTTC.

The chain couples TRBV27 to TRBJ2-1; 9 nucleotides match TRBD2. Germline trimming cut 6 bases from V and 0 bases from J; bases unmatched to any gene: 3. This CDR3 has 15 amino acids. CDR1 is MNHEY, CDR2 SMNVEV, per germline (reference sequence). CDR3 nucleotides: TGTGCCAGCAGGGGGGGACTAGCCTCCTACAATGAGCAGTTCTTC. This gives the protein CASRGGLASYNEQFF.

V usage is TRBV3-1 (or the pseudogene TRBV3-2) and J usage is TRBJ2-5, with D tentatively TRBD1 or TRBD2 (5 bases each). Trimming pared 6 bases from V and 2 bases from J, leaving 10 bases between. Per the germline V gene, CDR1 is LGHDT and CDR2 is YNNKEL (reference sequence). This CDR3 is 13 amino acids long. CDR3 coding DNA: TGTGCCAGCAGGGGGACGGCACAAGAGACCCAGTACTTC. Translated: CASRGTAQETQYF.

This chain links TRBV3-1 (or the pseudogene TRBV3-2) with TRBJ1-1; 9 nucleotides match TRBD1. J gave up 10 bases and V 6 bases, and 12 bases lay outside the gene matches. This CDR3 contains 14 residues. Germline V gene sequence: CDR1 LGHDT, CDR2 YNNKEL (reference sequence). In nucleotides, the CDR3 is TGTGCCAGCAGTCCACAGACAGGGGGAAGTGGAGCTTTCTTT. Protein product: CASSPQTGGSGAFF.

V usage is TRBV7-8 and J usage is TRBJ2-3; tentatively, D is TRBD2 (5 bases). This CDR3 spans 12 amino acids. Germline V gene data show CDR1 as SGHVS and CDR2 as FQNEAQ. Trimming pared 6 bases from V and 5 bases from J, leaving 9 bases between. The CDR3 here is CASSSRGDTQYF. The CDR3 DNA sequence: TGTGCCAGCAGTAGCCGGGGAGATACGCAGTATTTT.

This sequence joins TRBV19 and TRBJ1-2, with D unresolved. CDR1 is LNHDA and CDR2 is SQIVND in the germline V gene (reference sequence). Trimming took off 1 base at V and 7 bases at J, with 10 bases between the two ends. There are 13 residues in the CDR3. CDR3 residues: CASSIGRRSGYTF. CDR3 sequence (DNA): TGTGCCAGTAGTATAGGCCGACGTTCTGGCTACACCTTC.

This rearrangement joins TRBV6-4 to TRBJ2-2, with D possibly matching TRBD2 (7 bases). Germline CDR1 MRHNA, CDR2 SNTAGT. The CDR3 consists of 14 residues. Trimming took 7 bases from V and 5 from J, leaving 14 bases between them. CDR3 nucleotide sequence: TGTGCCAGCATGTCCGAGGGGGGGACCGGGGAGCTGTTTTTT. It is translated as CASMSEGGTGELFF.

This clone has more than one count but fewer than ten. This chain uses TRBV19 with TRBJ1-5; maybe TRBD1 (5 bases). CDR3 length equals 13 residues. In germline, CDR1 is LNHDA, CDR2 SQIVND (reference sequence). V dropped 4 bases and J dropped 6 bases, with 10 bases sitting between them. CDR3: CASSTQVGQPQHF. DNA for the CDR3: TGTGCCAGTAGTACACAGGTGGGTCAGCCCCAGCATTTT.

The chain uses TRBV7-9 and TRBJ2-5, with D possibly being TRBD2 (6 bases). The CDR3 has 16 amino acids. The V gene lost 4 bases and the J gene lost 0 bases, with 15 bases spanning the gap. CDR1 and CDR2 from the germline V gene are SEHNR and FQNEAQ (reference sequence). The CDR3 here is CASSSRDSWYQETQYF. The CDR3 nucleotides read TGTGCCAGCAGCTCCAGGGACTCGTGGTACCAAGAGACCCAGTACTTC.

The chain joins TRBV29-1 to TRBJ2-2; D possibly matches TRBD1 or TRBD2 (5 bases each). Germline values: CDR1 SQVTM, CDR2 ANQGSEA. The V end lost 1 base, the J end lost 5 bases, and 8 bases lay between the germline ends. The CDR3 consists of 13 residues. Here the CDR3 DNA reads TGCAGCGTTGAAGTGGGGGTTACCGGGGAGCTGTTTTTT. It codes for CSVEVGVTGELFF.

The V gene is TRBV24-1, the J gene TRBJ2-4; TRBD1 aligns across 8 bases. The CDR3 totals 16 residues. J gave up 7 bases and V 4 bases, and 11 bases lay outside the gene matches. Germline CDR1 and CDR2: KGHDR and SFDVKD. The CDR3 protein is CATSDTGQGNANIQYF. CDR3 bases: TGTGCCACCAGTGACACTGGACAGGGCAACGCGAACATTCAGTACTTC.

This clone was counted once. The chain recombines TRBV4-2 with TRBJ2-3, with D perhaps TRBD1 or TRBD2 (5 bases each). CDR1 LGHNA and CDR2 YNFKEQ come from the germline V gene. Deletions cut 1 base from V and 6 bases from J, with 14 bases between. This CDR3 is built from 15 residues. CDR3 DNA: TGTGCCAGCAGCCAAGCAACCTCCGGGGCGGATACGCAGTATTTT. Translating gives CASSQATSGADTQYF.

This rearrangement joins TRBV12-5 to TRBJ2-2; 9 bases align to TRBD1. Germline values: CDR1 LGHNT, CDR2 FRNRAP. This CDR3 spans 16 amino acids. V lost 1 base and J lost 7; bases outside the gene matches: 7. CDR3 DNA: TGTGCTAGTGGTTTGGACCGGGACAGGGTCCACGGGGAGCTGTTTTTT. It translates to CASGLDRDRVHGELFF.

The chain employs TRBV19 and TRBJ2-5; no reliable D call. Trimming took 4 bases from V and 7 from J, leaving 16 bases between them. The CDR3 has 14 residues. Germline V gene data show CDR1 as LNHDA and CDR2 as SQIVND (reference sequence). Written as DNA, the CDR3 is TGTGCCAGTAGTACGCAAGGACCGTCAGGGACCCAGTACTTC. It yields the protein CASSTQGPSGTQYF.

This chain joins TRBV6-2 or TRBV6-3 and TRBJ2-7; D remains unclear. This CDR3 is built from 12 residues. The V gene lost 2 bases and the J gene lost 2 bases, with 4 bases spanning the gap. Looked up from germline, CDR1 is MNHEY and CDR2 is SVGEGT. CDR3 amino acids: CASSYIAYEQYF. Here the CDR3 DNA reads TGTGCCAGCAGTTACATCGCCTACGAGCAGTACTTC.

The chain carries TRBV18 and TRBJ2-1, with D tentatively TRBD1 or TRBD2 (5 bases each). Germline assignment: CDR1 KGHSH and CDR2 LQKENI. The CDR3 is 14 residues long. Trimming removed 6 bases from V and 5 bases from J, with 14 bases in between. CDR3 sequence (DNA): TGTGCCAGCTCCCCCGGGACGACCCACAATGAGCAGTTCTTC. This translates into CASSPGTTHNEQFF. The full variable domain, with the rest looked up from reference TRBV18 and TRBJ2-1, is NAGVMQNPRHLVRRRGQEARLRCSPMKGHSHVYWYRQLPEEGLKFMVYLQKENIIDESGMPKERFSAEFPKEGPSILRIQQVVRGDSAAYFCASSPGTTHNEQFFGPGTRLTVL.

J is TRBJ2-3 and V is TRBV7-8; D may correspond to TRBD1 or TRBD2 (5 bases each). V lost 2 bases, J lost 8 bases, and 17 bases lay in between. Germline-derived CDR1 and CDR2 are SGHVS and FQNEAQ. The CDR3 length is 15 residues. The CDR3 protein is CASSLTTISGFTQYF. As DNA, the CDR3 is TGTGCCAGCAGCTTAACGACTATTTCAGGGTTTACGCAGTATTTT.

The chain employs TRBV27 and TRBJ2-7; D perhaps matches TRBD2 (5 bases). Per germline, CDR1 MNHEY and CDR2 SMNVEV (reference sequence). Trimming left V 8 bases short and J 1 base short, with 21 bases between. The CDR3 is 16 residues long. The CDR3 sequence: CASQRSGRLPSYEQYF. In DNA, the CDR3 is TGTGCCAGCCAACGAAGCGGCCGCTTACCTTCCTACGAGCAGTACTTC.